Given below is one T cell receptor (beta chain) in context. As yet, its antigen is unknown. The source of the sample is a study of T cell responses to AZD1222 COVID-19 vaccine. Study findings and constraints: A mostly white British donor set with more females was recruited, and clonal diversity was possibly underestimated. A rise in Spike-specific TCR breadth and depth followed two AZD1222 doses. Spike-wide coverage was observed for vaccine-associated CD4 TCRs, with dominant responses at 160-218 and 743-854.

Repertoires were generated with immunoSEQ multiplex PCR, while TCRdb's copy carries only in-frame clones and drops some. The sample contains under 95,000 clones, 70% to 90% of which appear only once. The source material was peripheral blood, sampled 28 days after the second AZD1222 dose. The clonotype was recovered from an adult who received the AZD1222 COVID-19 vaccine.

As DNA, the CDR3 is TGCAGCGTTCTCACCCTCTCCTACAATGAGCAGTTCTTC. Encoded protein: CSVLTLSYNEQFF. The chain uses TRBV29-1 and TRBJ2-1; D gene ambiguous. V shed 5 bases and J shed 0 bases, with 8 bases lying between them. Germline V gene data show CDR1 as SQVTM and CDR2 as ANQGSEA. The CDR3 contains 13 residues.